Below, 20 T cell receptor beta chains from the same sample are listed, as sequenced in a study of blood T cell repertoires in COVID-19. Method: immunoSEQ multiplex PCR; TCRdb's copy keeps in-frame clones and lacks some. Of under 150,000 clones detected, around four fifths appear once; the ten largest clones hold 9.5% to 10%. Material: peripheral blood. These receptors were collected from a man aged 40-50 years with active or convalescent COVID-19.

The chain uses TRBV4-1 and TRBJ1-1; a weak D match, TRBD1 (5 bases). The CDR3 sequence is 16 residues long. Trimming removed 0 bases from V and 1 base from J, with 12 bases in between. Germline CDR1 is MGHRA and CDR2 is YSYEKL. The CDR3 DNA is TGCGCCAGCAGCCAAGATTCCGCAGGGCCGAACACTGAAGCTTTCTTT. Translating it yields CASSQDSAGPNTEAFF.

The chain has TRBV18 and TRBJ2-1, with TRBD2 as a possible D gene (5 bases). This CDR3 is 13 amino acids long. The V gene's germline CDR1 is KGHSH and CDR2 LQKENI. Deletions cut 3 bases from V and 10 bases from J, with 13 bases between. In DNA form, the CDR3 reads TGTGCCAGCTCACCGGCCGGGGTCGGGGAGCAGTTCTTC. As protein: CASSPAGVGEQFF.

CDR3 amino acids: CASRANRGEIGNEQFF. For the CDR3, the DNA is TGTGCCAGCAGGGCCAACAGGGGGGAGATAGGCAATGAGCAGTTCTTC. This chain joins TRBV2 and TRBJ2-1; 8 nucleotides align to TRBD1. The CDR3 has 16 residues. Germline V CDR1 and CDR2: SNHLY, FYNNEI. V lost 6 bases, J lost 6 bases, and 13 bases stayed unmatched.

The chain carries TRBV18 and TRBJ1-1; TRBD1 might be the D (5 bases). The CDR3 is 14 amino acids. CDR1 and CDR2 from the germline V gene are KGHSH and LQKENI. V lost 6 bases and J 4 bases, leaving 15 bases between the germline ends. CDR3 protein: CASSPDRLATEAFF. The DNA for the CDR3 is TGTGCCAGCTCCCCCGACAGATTAGCCACTGAAGCTTTCTTT.

This rearrangement joins TRBV5-1 to TRBJ1-6; tentative D call: TRBD1 (6 bases). Trimming left V 4 bases short and J 7 bases short, with 18 bases between. Germline V gives CDR1 SGHRS, CDR2 YFSETQ. CDR3 length: 16 residues. CDR3 residues: CASSRSGGAGNSPLHF. CDR3 DNA sequence: TGCGCCAGCAGCAGGTCGGGGGGCGCCGGGAATTCACCCCTCCACTTT.

The rearrangement uses TRBV3-1 (or the pseudogene TRBV3-2) and TRBJ1-6, with 9 bases fitting TRBD1. Germline loops: CDR1 LGHDT, CDR2 YNNKEL (reference sequence). CDR3 length equals 17 residues. Trimming took 6 bases from V and 4 from J; bases not matched to a gene: 10. This chain's CDR3 is CASRSGQGSPYNSPLHF. In DNA, the CDR3 is TGTGCCAGCAGGTCGGGACAGGGATCCCCTTATAATTCACCCCTCCACTTT.

This sequence joins TRBV25-1 and TRBJ2-3, with a tentative D call TRBD1 (7 bases). The CDR3 runs to 13 residues. Germline V CDR1 and CDR2: MGHDK, SYGVNS. The V and J ends lost 10 bases and 4 bases respectively, with 15 bases between them. The CDR3 coding sequence is TGTGCCACCAGGGGGTGGGGGGCAGATACGCAGTATTTT. Its protein product is CATRGWGADTQYF.

The chain is built from TRBV12-3 or TRBV12-4 and TRBJ1-1, with 12 bases matching TRBD1. The CDR3 extends over 13 amino acids. The J segment lost 9 bases and the V segment lost 4 bases, leaving 3 bases of the junction unmatched. The CDR3, as DNA: TGTGCCAGCAGTTCCCGGGACAGGGGGCAAGCTTTCTTT. It yields the protein CASSSRDRGQAFF.

This chain joins TRBV18 and TRBJ2-7; 7 bases map to TRBD1. This CDR3 comprises 15 residues. The germline V gene encodes CDR1 KGHSH and CDR2 LQKENI. Trimming took 6 bases from V and 2 from J; bases not matched to a gene: 10. The DNA for the CDR3 is TGTGCCAGCTCCCTCCGGGACAGCGATACCTACGAGCAGTACTTC. It encodes CASSLRDSDTYEQYF.

Notes on this clone: The junction and the germline gene differ at one end; a read error may be behind it. This chain joins TRBV7-7 and TRBJ2-5; 8 bases map to TRBD1. This CDR3 spans 16 amino acids. The V gene's germline CDR1 is SSHAT and CDR2 FNYEAQ (reference sequence). The CDR3 loop reads CASSANGQGARETQYF. In DNA form, the CDR3 reads TGTGCTAGCAGCGCGAATGGGCAGGGGGCGCGAGAGACCCAGTACTTC.

There are many counts of this clone. V is TRBV12-3 or TRBV12-4 and J is TRBJ1-2; unclear D gene. The germline V and J ends were trimmed by 3 bases and 4 bases, with 6 bases remaining between them. The CDR3 has 12 amino acids. The CDR3 DNA sequence: TGTGCCAGCAGTTTCAGGCTCTATGGCTACACCTTC. Translation gives CASSFRLYGYTF.

V usage is TRBV7-2 and J usage is TRBJ2-5, with 8 positions matching TRBD2. Losses at the gene ends were 5 bases for V and 4 bases for J; bases not matched to a gene: 15. Germline V CDR1 and CDR2: SGHTA, FQGNSA. The CDR3 sequence is 17 residues long. This chain's CDR3 is CASSAQGVGSGGETQYF. The CDR3 region has the DNA TGTGCCAGCAGCGCCCAAGGGGTGGGCAGCGGGGGAGAGACCCAGTACTTC.

The V call is TRBV12-5, the J call TRBJ1-2, with 9 bases fitting TRBD1. V gave up 2 bases and J gave up 4 bases; unmatched junction bases: 5. From germline, CDR1 is LGHNT and CDR2 FRNRAP. CDR3 length: 15 residues. DNA of the CDR3: TGTGCTAGTGGTTTGCTTGCGGGACAGGGCTATGGCTACACCTTC. This translates into CASGLLAGQGYGYTF. The full variable domain, completed using reference TRBV12-5 and TRBJ1-2, is DARVTQTPRHKVTEMGQEVTMRCQPILGHNTVFWYRQTMMQGLELLAYFRNRAPLDDSGMPKDRFSAEMPDATLATLKIQPSEPRDSAVYFCASGLLAGQGYGYTFGSGTRLTVV.

The chain employs TRBV3-1 (or the pseudogene TRBV3-2) and TRBJ2-7; TRBD1 aligns across 9 bases. Germline lookup yields CDR1 LGHDT and CDR2 YNNKEL (reference sequence). The CDR3 spans 14 residues. J gave up 5 bases and V 1 base, and 3 bases lay outside the gene matches. For the CDR3, the DNA is TGTGCCAGCAGCCAAGGGGGGACAGGGAACGAGCAGTACTTC. Translated, it gives CASSQGGTGNEQYF.

The rearrangement links TRBV7-3 to TRBJ2-6, with a weak D call TRBD1 (6 bases). Germline CDR1 SGHTA, CDR2 FQGTGA. Between the trimmed V and J ends, which lost 1 base and 4 bases, there was a span of 11 bases. The CDR3 loop spans 16 amino acids. CDR3 in DNA: TGTGCCAGCAGCTTAAAGTCAGGGGTCGGGGCCAACGTCCTGACTTTC. Translated, it gives CASSLKSGVGANVLTF.

V and J are TRBV4-1 and TRBJ2-7; D call uncertain. There are 16 residues in the CDR3. V was pared by 0 bases and J by 0 bases, with 12 bases between. Looked up from germline, CDR1 is MGHRA and CDR2 is YSYEKL. The CDR3 DNA is TGCGCCAGCAGCCAAGAAGCACAGACGAGCTCCTACGAGCAGTACTTC. It is translated as CASSQEAQTSSYEQYF.

The rearrangement links TRBV6-2 or TRBV6-3 to TRBJ2-7; 7 bases line up with TRBD1. With 6 bases clipped from V and 3 bases from J, the junction kept 5 bases outside the gene matches. The CDR3 runs to 13 residues. Germline V lookup: CDR1 MNHEY, CDR2 SVGEGT. The CDR3 DNA follows: TGTGCCAGCAGCCAAGGGACAGACTACGAGCAGTACTTC. It is translated as CASSQGTDYEQYF.

This clone came up once. The rearrangement uses TRBV3-1 (or the pseudogene TRBV3-2) and TRBJ2-1; 8 nucleotides line up with TRBD2. This CDR3 contains 15 residues. The V gene end was trimmed by 1 base and the J gene end by 3 bases; junction bases not matched to a gene: 2. Germline V gene sequence: CDR1 LGHDT, CDR2 YNNKEL (reference sequence). The CDR3 DNA is TGTGCCAGCAGCCAAGGGGCGGGGGGCTACAATGAGCAGTTCTTC. As protein: CASSQGAGGYNEQFF.

The chain joins TRBV6-4 to TRBJ1-2; 9 bases agree with TRBD1. Germline loops: CDR1 MRHNA, CDR2 SNTAGT. V gave up 6 bases and J gave up 7 bases; unmatched junction bases: 6. The CDR3 has 13 residues. The CDR3 region has the DNA TGTGCCAGCAGCGCCGGGACAGGGTTTGGCTACACCTTC. Amino acids: CASSAGTGFGYTF.

The chain links TRBV4-3 to TRBJ2-2, with 13 bases that match TRBD2. This CDR3 has 16 residues. V was pared by 4 bases and J by 6 bases, with 5 bases of the junction left unmatched. CDR1 is LGHNA and CDR2 is YSLEER in the germline V gene. CDR3 residues: CASSRTSGGASGELFF. DNA of the CDR3: TGCGCCAGCAGCCGCACTAGCGGGGGGGCGTCCGGGGAGCTGTTTTTT.